Listed below are T cell receptor beta chains from one sample, sequenced in a study of vaccination and CD4 T cells after COVID-19. TCRdb processed the PCR reads anew with MiXCR; each CDR3 protein has one entry. The table includes some 21,000 distinct CDR3 sequences, 50% to 70% detected once. The specimen comprised CD4+ T cells from blood, sampled before SARS-CoV-2 vaccination. Source of these receptors: a human donor who had recovered from COVID-19. Both conserved end residues are trimmed from each CDR3. Fields, in order: J gene, V gene, clone size, CDR3 protein. For some rows the clone size is stated as once, few or many, or as a class when expanded; others skip it.

J gene: TRBJ2-7; V gene: TRBV20-1; clone size: NA; CDR3 protein: SAATSGRIGNEQY
J gene: TRBJ1-6; V gene: TRBV29-1; clone size: NA; CDR3 protein: SVRWANNSPLH
J gene: TRBJ1-2; V gene: TRBV10-3; clone size: few; CDR3 protein: AIGQRIHGYT
J gene: TRBJ2-5; V gene: TRBV10-2; clone size: NA; CDR3 protein: ASSDQGKETQY
J gene: TRBJ2-3; V gene: TRBV25-1; clone size: once; CDR3 protein: ASSEFAGVRGDTQY
J gene: TRBJ2-5; V gene: TRBV11-3; clone size: NA; CDR3 protein: ASSLDSAGPFETQY
J gene: TRBJ2-3; V gene: TRBV6-2/TRBV6-3; clone size: NA; CDR3 protein: ASSYSIGNTDTQY
J gene: TRBJ1-1; V gene: TRBV4-1; clone size: few; CDR3 protein: ASSQATRGRTNTEAF
J gene: TRBJ2-1; V gene: TRBV6-1; clone size: NA; CDR3 protein: ASSGRRSYSYNEQF
J gene: TRBJ1-6; V gene: TRBV2; clone size: NA; CDR3 protein: ASAKESHPLH
J gene: TRBJ2-1; V gene: TRBV27; clone size: NA; CDR3 protein: ASRFSGLAGDREQF
J gene: TRBJ2-5; V gene: TRBV30; clone size: NA; CDR3 protein: AWSVGRSQETQY
J gene: TRBJ1-2; V gene: TRBV28; clone size: once; CDR3 protein: ASSERDHYGYT
J gene: TRBJ2-3; V gene: TRBV4-1; clone size: NA; CDR3 protein: ASSGGNTDTQY
J gene: TRBJ2-7; V gene: TRBV4-3; clone size: NA; CDR3 protein: ASSQDAAISVAYEQY
J gene: TRBJ1-2; V gene: TRBV5-5; clone size: NA; CDR3 protein: ASSSQGQAYGYT
J gene: TRBJ1-1; V gene: TRBV19; clone size: NA; CDR3 protein: ASRTPGRMNTEAF
J gene: TRBJ2-4; V gene: TRBV23-1; clone size: few; CDR3 protein: ATDTSSLAKNIQY
J gene: TRBJ1-1; V gene: TRBV6-1; clone size: few; CDR3 protein: ASTNLDRGSQAF
J gene: TRBJ1-2; V gene: TRBV20-1; clone size: NA; CDR3 protein: SATTGYGYT
J gene: TRBJ1-3; V gene: TRBV7-9; clone size: NA; CDR3 protein: ASSLVTGGAGNTIY
J gene: TRBJ2-3; V gene: TRBV5-4; clone size: NA; CDR3 protein: ASSLEGGTRDTQY
J gene: TRBJ2-5; V gene: TRBV20-1; clone size: few; CDR3 protein: SARARAGEPGETQY
J gene: TRBJ2-1; V gene: TRBV29-1; clone size: NA; CDR3 protein: SVTSGYNEQF
J gene: TRBJ1-5; V gene: TRBV20-1; clone size: few; CDR3 protein: SARATGGLSFSNQPQH
J gene: TRBJ1-6; V gene: TRBV30; clone size: NA; CDR3 protein: AWSVLGGQGASPLH
J gene: TRBJ1-1; V gene: TRBV6-1; clone size: few; CDR3 protein: ASSRVSLNTEAF
J gene: TRBJ2-4; V gene: TRBV12-3/TRBV12-4; clone size: NA; CDR3 protein: ASSLEAKNIQY
J gene: TRBJ2-3; V gene: TRBV7-2; clone size: NA; CDR3 protein: ASSLGPGGGTDTQY
J gene: TRBJ2-4; V gene: TRBV25-1; clone size: NA; CDR3 protein: ASSEGGLAGAKNIQY
J gene: TRBJ1-2; V gene: TRBV21-1; clone size: NA; CDR3 protein: ASSQLTDTLFYGYT
J gene: TRBJ2-7; V gene: TRBV15; clone size: NA; CDR3 protein: ATSRGEGANEQY
J gene: TRBJ1-4; V gene: TRBV7-2; clone size: NA; CDR3 protein: ASSLIAQAEKLF
J gene: TRBJ2-7; V gene: TRBV11-2; clone size: once; CDR3 protein: ASSFGLAGAHEQY
J gene: TRBJ2-1; V gene: TRBV15; clone size: NA; CDR3 protein: ATSRDPVLSSHEQF
J gene: TRBJ2-1; V gene: TRBV6-1; clone size: few; CDR3 protein: ASSSGILSNEQF
J gene: TRBJ1-5; V gene: TRBV20-1; clone size: NA; CDR3 protein: SASPGTGGFQPQH
J gene: TRBJ2-5; V gene: TRBV30; clone size: NA; CDR3 protein: AWSTGLASRAETQY
J gene: TRBJ2-5; V gene: TRBV28; clone size: NA; CDR3 protein: ASSSRSGGGETQY
J gene: TRBJ1-1; V gene: TRBV7-2; clone size: few; CDR3 protein: ASSFIGVQGEAF
J gene: TRBJ1-4; V gene: TRBV7-2; clone size: NA; CDR3 protein: ASSSARLGEKLF
J gene: TRBJ2-7; V gene: TRBV27; clone size: NA; CDR3 protein: ASGLGGGEYEQY
J gene: TRBJ2-3; V gene: TRBV20-1; clone size: NA; CDR3 protein: SAQREGRDTQY
J gene: TRBJ2-5; V gene: TRBV20-1; clone size: NA; CDR3 protein: SARAQETQY
J gene: TRBJ2-7; V gene: TRBV20-1; clone size: NA; CDR3 protein: SGGRESYEQY
J gene: TRBJ2-3; V gene: TRBV5-4; clone size: NA; CDR3 protein: ASSLLGLAADTQY
J gene: TRBJ2-3; V gene: TRBV28; clone size: once; CDR3 protein: ASSLLPGQGTDTQY
J gene: TRBJ2-7; V gene: TRBV20-1; clone size: NA; CDR3 protein: SARDYSRHEQY
J gene: TRBJ1-2; V gene: TRBV4-1; clone size: NA; CDR3 protein: ASSHPSGQGGYGYT
J gene: TRBJ1-1; V gene: TRBV7-8; clone size: NA; CDR3 protein: ASSTRTGGRTEAF